This T cell receptor (beta chain) was identified in a study of cytomegalovirus exposure and HLA in healthy donors. Study-wide background: A prior analysis found 95 million to 140 million unique TCR beta sequences from 170 million or so T cells. General study results and limits: For most subjects, TCR beta sequences were reported to predict HLA-A and HLA-B alleles with accuracy. Reports indicated that the classifier achieved high specificity and sensitivity in diagnosing cytomegalovirus status.

PCR employed 60 Vbeta and 13 Jbeta primers. Method: immunoSEQ multiplex PCR; TCRdb's copy keeps in-frame clones and lacks some. The sample has around 160,000 clones, 77% seen once. Worth noting for this clone: The antigen remains undetermined.

Trimming pared 8 bases from V and 6 bases from J, leaving 10 bases between. Germline CDR1 and CDR2: MNHEY and SVGAGI. CDR3 size: 11 residues. This sequence was found in a man between 45 and 60 years old in good health and CMV-seropositive. Sequenced material: PBMCs. This sequence joins TRBV6-5 and TRBJ1-2; D remains unclear. The CDR3 is CASEGIDGYTF. In nucleotides, the CDR3 is TGTGCCAGCGAGGGAATCGATGGCTACACCTTC.